The next 5 T cell receptor beta chains were all read from a single sample in a study of immune evolution from preneoplasia to lung adenocarcinoma. Profiling relied on immunoSEQ multiplex PCR, and the TCRdb table lists in-frame clones only, not all of them. The sample lists more than 3,500 clones; approximately 70% were seen once. The sequencing input was FFPE minimally invasive lung adenocarcinoma tissue. The receptors come from a person aged 60-79 years with lung adenocarcinoma.

This clone was observed once. This rearrangement joins TRBV7-3 to TRBJ1-1; weak D call: TRBD1 (5 bases). The CDR3 has 16 residues. Looked up from germline, CDR1 is SGHTA and CDR2 is FQGTGA. Between the trimmed V and J ends, which lost 6 bases and 6 bases, there was a span of 23 bases. CDR3 nucleotide sequence: TGTGCCAGCAGTCTGGGCCCCCTAGATGGGGGGGCTGAAGCTTTCTTT. It specifies CASSLGPLDGGAEAFF.

V and J are TRBV28 and TRBJ1-3; D remains ambiguous. V was pared by 5 bases and J by 0 bases, with 14 bases between. CDR1 is MDHEN, CDR2 SYDVKM, per germline. CDR3 length: 16 amino acids. Here the CDR3 DNA reads TGTGCCAGCAGTCCCCTGGTTGGCATCTCTGGAAACACCATATATTTT. Amino acid sequence: CASSPLVGISGNTIYF.

The chain links TRBV30 to TRBJ1-6; D is unclear. CDR3 length: 14 residues. In germline, CDR1 is GTSNPN, CDR2 SVGIG (reference sequence). V was clipped by 2 bases and J by 5 bases, with 10 bases between them. The CDR3 sequence: CAWSYPGDNSPLHF. The CDR3 coding sequence is TGTGCCTGGAGTTACCCGGGAGATAATTCACCCCTCCACTTT.

The rearrangement joins TRBV9 to TRBJ2-5; the match to TRBD2 covers 11 bases. Trimming cost V 4 bases and J 5 bases; bases outside gene matches: 7. This CDR3 spans 15 amino acids. Germline V lookup: CDR1 SGDLS, CDR2 YYNGEE. The CDR3 reads CASSLLAGGGETQYF. The CDR3 DNA sequence: TGTGCCAGCAGCCTTCTAGCGGGGGGCGGTGAGACCCAGTACTTC.

This sequence joins TRBV5-1 and TRBJ1-1; D not certain. Germline V gene data show CDR1 as SGHRS and CDR2 as YFSETQ. CDR3 length: 13 residues. V dropped 3 bases and J dropped 1 base, with 7 bases sitting between them. In DNA form, the CDR3 reads TGCGCCAGCAGCTCGTGGGAGAACACTGAAGCTTTCTTT. Residues: CASSSWENTEAFF.